These 2 T cell receptor beta chains share one sample of origin, sequenced in a study of blood T cell repertoires in COVID-19. TCRdb's copy holds only in-frame clones and misses some; the assay was immunoSEQ multiplex PCR. The sample has about 210,000 clones; 70% to 90% are singletons. Sequencing was carried out using PBMCs or T cells enriched from blood (not recorded which). The receptors derive from a woman in her thirties or forties with acute COVID-19.

The chain carries TRBV3-1 (or the pseudogene TRBV3-2) and TRBJ2-3, with 8 bases aligning to TRBD2. CDR3 length: 16 amino acids. The junction had 9 bases not matched to a gene; V was cut back by 1 base and J by 6 bases. Per the germline V gene, CDR1 is LGHDT and CDR2 is YNNKEL (reference sequence). The CDR3 DNA sequence: TGTGCCAGCAGCCAAGTTTCGGCGGGGGGTACGGATACGCAGTATTTT. Amino acids: CASSQVSAGGTDTQYF.

The V call is TRBV3-1 (or the pseudogene TRBV3-2), the J call TRBJ2-5; D is possibly TRBD1 (6 bases). This CDR3 is 13 amino acids long. Trimming left V 6 bases short and J 1 base short, with 9 bases between. Germline V gene data show CDR1 as LGHDT and CDR2 as YNNKEL (reference sequence). CDR3 bases: TGTGCCAGCAGGGGGACACCCCAAGAGACCCAGTACTTC. It yields the protein CASRGTPQETQYF.